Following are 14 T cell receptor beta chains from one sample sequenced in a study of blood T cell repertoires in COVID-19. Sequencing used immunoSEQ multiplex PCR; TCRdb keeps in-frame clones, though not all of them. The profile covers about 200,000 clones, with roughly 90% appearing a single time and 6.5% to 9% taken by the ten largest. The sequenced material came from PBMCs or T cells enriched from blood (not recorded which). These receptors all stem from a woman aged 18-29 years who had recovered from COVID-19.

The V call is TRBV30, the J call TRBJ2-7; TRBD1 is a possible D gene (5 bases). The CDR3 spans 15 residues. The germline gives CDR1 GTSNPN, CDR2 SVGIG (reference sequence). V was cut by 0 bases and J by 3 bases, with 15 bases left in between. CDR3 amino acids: CAWSVPQDSRYEQYF. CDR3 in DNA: TGTGCCTGGAGTGTCCCCCAAGACAGCCGCTACGAGCAGTACTTC. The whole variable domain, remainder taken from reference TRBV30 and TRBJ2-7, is SQTIHQWPATLVQPVGSPLSLECTVEGTSNPNLYWYRQAAGRGLQLLFYSVGIGQISSEVPQNLSASRPQDRQFILSSKKLLLSDSGFYLCAWSVPQDSRYEQYFGPGTRLTVT.

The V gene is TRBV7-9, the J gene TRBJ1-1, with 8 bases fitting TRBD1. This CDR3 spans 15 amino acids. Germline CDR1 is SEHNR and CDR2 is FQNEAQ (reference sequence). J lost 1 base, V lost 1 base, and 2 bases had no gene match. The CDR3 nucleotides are TGTGCCAGCAGCTTAGTTGGACAGGGGAACACTGAAGCTTTCTTT. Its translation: CASSLVGQGNTEAFF.

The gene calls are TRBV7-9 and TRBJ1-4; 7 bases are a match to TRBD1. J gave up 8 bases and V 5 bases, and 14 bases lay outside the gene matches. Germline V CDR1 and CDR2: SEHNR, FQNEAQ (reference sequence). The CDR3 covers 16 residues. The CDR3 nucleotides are TGTGCCAGCAGCCGCACTCTACAGGGGATCTTAGAAAAACTGTTTTTT. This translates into CASSRTLQGILEKLFF.

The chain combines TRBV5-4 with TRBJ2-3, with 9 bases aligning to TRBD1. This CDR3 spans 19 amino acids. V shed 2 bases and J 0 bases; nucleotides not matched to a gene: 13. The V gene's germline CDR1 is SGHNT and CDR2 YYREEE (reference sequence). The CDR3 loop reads CASSFNRGLLYLSTDTQYF. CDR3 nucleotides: TGTGCCAGCAGCTTCAACAGGGGGCTATTGTATCTGAGCACAGATACGCAGTATTTT.

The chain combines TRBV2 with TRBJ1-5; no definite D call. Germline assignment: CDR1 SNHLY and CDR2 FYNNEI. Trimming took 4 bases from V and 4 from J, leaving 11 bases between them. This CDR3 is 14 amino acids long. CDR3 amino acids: CASSVSLRNQPQHF. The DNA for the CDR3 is TGTGCCAGCAGTGTCTCATTACGGAATCAGCCCCAGCATTTT.

The CDR3 reads CASSSRGSGGRQPQHF. The CDR3, as DNA: TGTGCCAGCAGCTCCAGGGGGTCAGGGGGTCGACAGCCCCAGCATTTT. This chain uses TRBV13 with TRBJ1-5, with 7 bases that match TRBD1. The trim removed 4 bases at V and 7 bases at J, leaving 13 bases unmatched. Germline CDR1 is PRHDT and CDR2 is FYEKMQ (reference sequence). The CDR3 covers 16 residues.

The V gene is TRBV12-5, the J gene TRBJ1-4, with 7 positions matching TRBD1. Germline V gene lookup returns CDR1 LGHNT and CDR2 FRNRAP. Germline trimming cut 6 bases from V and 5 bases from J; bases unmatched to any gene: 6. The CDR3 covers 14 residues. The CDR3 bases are TGTGCTAGTGGCACCGGGACAGAGAATGAAAAACTGTTTTTT. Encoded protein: CASGTGTENEKLFF.

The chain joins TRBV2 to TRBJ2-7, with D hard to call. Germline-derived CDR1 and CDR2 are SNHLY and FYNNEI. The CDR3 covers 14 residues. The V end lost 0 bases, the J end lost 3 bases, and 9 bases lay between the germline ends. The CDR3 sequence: CASSEAGRNYEQYF. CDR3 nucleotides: TGTGCCAGCAGTGAAGCGGGCAGAAACTACGAGCAGTACTTC.

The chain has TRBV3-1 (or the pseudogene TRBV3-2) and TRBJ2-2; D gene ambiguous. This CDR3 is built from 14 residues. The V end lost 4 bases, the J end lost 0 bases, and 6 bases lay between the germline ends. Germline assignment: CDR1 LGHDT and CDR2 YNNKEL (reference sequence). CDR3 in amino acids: CASSPFSNTGELFF. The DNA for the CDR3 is TGTGCCAGCAGCCCCTTTTCGAACACCGGGGAGCTGTTTTTT.

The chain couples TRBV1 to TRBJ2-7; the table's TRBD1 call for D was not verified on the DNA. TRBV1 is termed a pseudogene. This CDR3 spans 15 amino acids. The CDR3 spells CTSSQDNRGVHEQYF. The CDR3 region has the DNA TGCACCAGCAGCCAAGATAACAGGGGGGTCCACGAGCAGTACTTC.

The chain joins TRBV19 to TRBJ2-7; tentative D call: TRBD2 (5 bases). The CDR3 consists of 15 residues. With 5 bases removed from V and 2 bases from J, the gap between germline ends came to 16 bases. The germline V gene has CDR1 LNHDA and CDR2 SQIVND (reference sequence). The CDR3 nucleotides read TGTGCCAGTAGTGTTGGACTCTCTCCCACCTACGAGCAGTACTTC. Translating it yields CASSVGLSPTYEQYF.

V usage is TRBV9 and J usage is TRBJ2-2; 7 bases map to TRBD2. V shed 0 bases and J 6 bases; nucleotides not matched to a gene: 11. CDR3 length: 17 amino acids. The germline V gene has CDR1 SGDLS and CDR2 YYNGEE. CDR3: CASSVGEGGRKSGELFF. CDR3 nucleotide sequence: TGTGCCAGCAGCGTAGGCGAGGGAGGGAGGAAGTCCGGGGAGCTGTTTTTT.

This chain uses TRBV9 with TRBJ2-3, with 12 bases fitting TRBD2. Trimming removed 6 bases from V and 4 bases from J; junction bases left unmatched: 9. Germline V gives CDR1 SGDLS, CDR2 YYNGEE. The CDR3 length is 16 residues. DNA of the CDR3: TGTGCCAGCACCCCTACTAGCGGGGGGACCGCAGATACGCAGTATTTT. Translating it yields CASTPTSGGTADTQYF.

CDR3 amino acids: CASTGTGGRNTQYF. Here the CDR3 DNA reads TGTGCCAGCACAGGGACAGGGGGCCGGAATACGCAGTATTTT. The V gene is TRBV28, the J gene TRBJ2-3; 12 bases line up with TRBD1. The CDR3 sequence is 14 residues long. The germline gives CDR1 MDHEN, CDR2 SYDVKM. J lost 7 bases, V lost 7 bases, and 6 bases had no gene match.